The following is a TCR beta chain sequence with its context. It lacks a known antigen. Per-base quality was not reported, and no clone a single base away is much larger than it. The sample is drawn from a study of T-cell memory formation after mild COVID-19 (dated by TCRdb to the early 2020s). Background for the entire study: Most TCR sequence clusters were specific to one of the two donors. The cohort comprised two young, previously healthy adult volunteers, one female and one male. T-cell clones expanding and contracting after mild COVID-19 in two donors were tracked by longitudinal TCRalpha and TCRbeta repertoire sequencing. What the study reported, not specific to this receptor: Balanced CD4/CD8 phenotypes were observed for clones contracting from day 15 to 85, whereas a bias towards CD4+ was observed for a second wave of clones expanding from day 15 to 37. The detection of some responding clones in pre-infection memory suggests that pre-existing cross-reactive memory T cells joined the SARS-CoV-2 response. Contracting CD4+ clones were located mainly in the CM and EM memory subsets, whereas CD8+ clones were found to be enriched in EMRA. SARS-CoV-2 specificity was not confirmed for the second-wave clones peaking on day 37. Only two mild cases were covered in the study, and larger cohorts including severe cases with pre-infection samples were considered necessary.

Ficoll-Paque density gradient centrifugation was the method used to isolate PBMCs. As encoded in the germline V gene (reference sequence), CDR1 is DFQATT while CDR2 is SNEGSKA. V is pared back by 1 base and J by 4 bases, with 8 bases lying between the germline termini. The cysteine opens and the phenylalanine closes a CDR3 of 13 amino acids. Just CDR3 DNA is preserved here, 39 bases in frame from base 1. The sequencer listed for this sample is Illumina NovaSeq 6000. Using 5'RACE with constant-segment primers, TCRalpha and TCRbeta cDNA libraries were constructed, with sample barcodes and unique molecular identifiers added in the process. RNA was extracted from every sample with Trizol reagent. Library amplification was performed in two PCR steps, and a second sample barcode and Illumina TruSeq adapters were introduced in the second step. Sequencing of libraries was performed on an Illumina NovaSeq with 2 x 150 bp paired-end reads. The study's processing was this. With migec v1.2.7, reads were demultiplexed and then collapsed into UMI-guided consensus sequences. Using mixcr v2.1.11, UMI consensuses were aligned to TRA and TRB V and J templates and then assembled into clonotypes. A clonotype was counted as expanded or contracted only when both edgeR and NoisET called the clonotype significant, with the noise models trained on biological replicates. edgeR calls used a false discovery rate-adjusted p below 0.01 and a log2 fold-change threshold of 1. PCA with hierarchical clustering of max-normalized trajectories of the 1000 most abundant clonotypes was used as exploratory dynamics analysis. The CD4 or CD8 phenotype of responding clones was assigned using the separately sequenced CD4+ and CD8+ repertoires. Using fastp trimming at Q25 and MiXCR clonotype assembly, TCRdb reanalyzed the public sequencing data and kept in-frame beta chains. Rows with one shared CDR3 protein collapse into an entry with the most common genes and DNA. The V and J calls here are based on TCRdb, not the publication. The sample includes 150,000 or so distinct CDR3 sequences, with approximately 10% observed a single time. The ten largest account for roughly 3.8% of the sample.

The sequenced material came from PBMCs or a T cell subset sorted from them (not recorded which). The chain employs TRBV20-1 and TRBJ1-5; no confident D gene assignment can be made. This clonotype was obtained from a man aged 18-30 years who had mild COVID-19 (a few samples of this study predate the infection). The sample titles of this study are shuffled in the database, so cell type and time point are left out; the donor was told from shared clones. The nucleotide sequence reads TGCAGTGCTAGAGCTAGGTCTAATCAGCCCCAGCATTTT. Its translation reads: CSARARSNQPQHF.